A selection of T cell receptor beta chains follows, all from one sample in a study of chemoradiotherapy in HPV16-positive cancers. Using immunoSEQ multiplex PCR, the repertoire was profiled, and TCRdb retains in-frame clones only, with some absent. The repertoire includes under 30,000 clones, roughly 94% of them detected once, and more than 2.5% sits in the top ten. This sample was taken from a patient who underwent chemoradiotherapy. Receptor source: a human donor with HPV-associated anogenital cancer. Each CDR3 is given with its conserved first and last residue. A D gene is named only where the DNA matches it firmly. A row's size may be missing; if present it is once, few, many or a size class.

j_call d_call clone_size v_call cdr3_aa cdr3_nt
TRBJ1-2 . once TRBV5-6 CASSSRDRGYTF TGTGCCAGCAGCTCCCGGGACCGAGGCTACACCTTC
TRBJ2-7 . . TRBV10-2 CASRGGGGSSYEQYF TGCGCCAGCAGGGGGGGCGGGGGTAGCTCCTACGAGCAGTACTTC
TRBJ2-5 TRBD1 . TRBV6-1 CASSSTGAGETQYF TGTGCCAGCAGTAGTACAGGGGCGGGAGAGACCCAGTACTTC
TRBJ1-1 TRBD1 . TRBV7-2 CASSRTGTGVGTEAFF TGTGCCAGCAGCAGAACCGGGACAGGGGTTGGCACTGAAGCTTTCTTT
TRBJ2-7 . . TRBV6-4 CASSDGGVPSEQYF TGTGCCAGCAGTGACGGGGGTGTCCCCAGCGAGCAGTACTTC
TRBJ1-6 . . TRBV5-6 CASSLVTVINSPLHF TGTGCCAGCAGCTTGGTGACAGTGATAAATTCACCCCTCCACTTT
TRBJ2-5 TRBD1 . TRBV7-8 CASSLTGGETQYF TGTGCCAGCAGCTTAACAGGGGGAGAGACCCAGTACTTC
TRBJ2-5 . . TRBV4-3 CASSHPWVTQYF TGCGCCAGCAGCCATCCCTGGGTGACCCAGTACTTC
TRBJ1-1 . . TRBV2 CASSLQGSHTEAFF TGTGCCAGCAGCTTACAGGGCTCTCACACTGAAGCTTTCTTT
TRBJ1-2 . . TRBV9 CASSVGPGTNYGYTF TGTGCCAGCAGCGTAGGTCCAGGTACTAACTATGGCTACACCTTC
TRBJ2-3 TRBD2 once TRBV9 CASSVERAGGTDTQYF TGTGCCAGCAGCGTAGAAAGGGCGGGAGGGACAGATACGCAGTATTTT
TRBJ2-5 . . TRBV5-1 CASMPDSQETQYF TGCGCCAGCATGCCGGACAGTCAAGAGACCCAGTACTTC
TRBJ2-3 . few TRBV19 CASSISAGTTDTQYF TGTGCCAGTAGTATATCCGCGGGCACCACAGATACGCAGTATTTT
TRBJ2-2 TRBD2 . TRBV6-1 CASSGGTSGHTGELFF TGTGCCAGCAGTGGAGGGACTAGCGGACACACCGGGGAGCTGTTTTTT
TRBJ1-5 . . TRBV2 CASSGRRDGNQPQHF TGTGCCAGCAGTGGGCGGAGGGATGGTAATCAGCCCCAGCATTTT
TRBJ1-5 . . TRBV25-1 CASSASANQPQHF TGTGCCAGCAGTGCATCAGCAAATCAGCCCCAGCATTTT
TRBJ1-2 TRBD1 . TRBV5-6 CASRFQGAGISGYTF TGTGCCAGCAGATTTCAGGGGGCTGGAATTAGTGGCTACACCTTC
TRBJ1-4 . . TRBV5-1 CASSFIGEKLFF TGCGCCAGCAGCTTTATAGGGGAAAAACTGTTTTTT
TRBJ1-2 . . TRBV2 CASSVLQGTSYGYTF TGTGCCAGCAGTGTCCTCCAGGGGACTTCCTATGGCTACACCTTC
TRBJ1-1 . once TRBV19 CASSIRTSAGSEAFF TGTGCCAGTAGTATAAGGACATCGGCAGGGTCTGAAGCTTTCTTT
TRBJ1-1 TRBD1 . TRBV30 CAWSLGQVNTEAFF TGTGCCTGGAGTCTAGGACAGGTGAACACTGAAGCTTTCTTT
TRBJ2-7 TRBD1 . TRBV11-2 CASSLGQGTYEQYF TGTGCCAGCAGCTTAGGACAGGGTACCTACGAGCAGTACTTC
TRBJ2-5 TRBD1 . TRBV14 CASSQDSGGHQETQYF TGTGCCAGCAGCCAAGATTCAGGGGGCCATCAAGAGACCCAGTACTTC
TRBJ1-1 . . TRBV18 CASSPQGANTEAFF TGTGCCAGCTCACCCCAAGGGGCGAACACTGAAGCTTTCTTT
TRBJ2-1 . . TRBV19 CASSTQGSGFYNEQFF TGTGCCAGTAGTACGCAGGGATCTGGGTTTTACAATGAGCAGTTCTTC
TRBJ2-2 . . TRBV19 CASSGWQGLTGELFF TGTGCCTCCTCCGGATGGCAGGGACTCACCGGGGAGCTGTTTTTT
TRBJ1-2 TRBD1 . TRBV18 CASSPTSGQGAKGYTF TGTGCCAGCTCACCGACGTCGGGACAGGGGGCGAAGGGCTACACCTTC
TRBJ2-2 TRBD2 . TRBV5-1 CASSLGGTSGGTGELFF TGCGCCAGCAGCTTGGGGGGCACTAGCGGGGGCACCGGGGAGCTGTTTTTT
TRBJ1-1 . . TRBV15 CATSRVGTEAFF TGTGCCACCAGCAGAGTAGGCACTGAAGCTTTCTTT
TRBJ1-6 . . TRBV19 CASSSPTNSMGSPLHF TGTGCCAGTAGTTCACCGACAAACAGCATGGGTTCACCCCTCCACTTT
TRBJ2-3 TRBD2 . TRBV5-1 CASSLLPGGPSDTQYF TGCGCCAGCAGCTTGCTTCCGGGAGGGCCTTCAGATACGCAGTATTTT
TRBJ2-5 TRBD2 . TRBV2 CASSPRRTSGGQETQYF TGTGCCAGCAGTCCCCGCCGGACTAGCGGGGGTCAAGAGACCCAGTACTTC
TRBJ2-7 . . TRBV28 CASSTDLGDEQYF TGTGCCAGCAGTACCGATCTTGGGGACGAGCAGTACTTC
TRBJ2-7 . once TRBV28 CASRGYRSEQYF TGTGCCAGCCGCGGATATAGGAGTGAGCAGTACTTC
TRBJ2-2 . . TRBV14 CASSLRYSGAGELFF TGTGCCAGCAGCCTTAGGTACAGCGGCGCCGGGGAGCTGTTTTTT
TRBJ1-4 . . TRBV7-2 CASKRREGEKLFF TGTGCCAGCAAGAGAAGGGAGGGTGAAAAACTGTTTTTT
TRBJ1-2 TRBD1 . TRBV29-1 CSAGRDRVLGNYGYTF TGCAGCGCAGGCCGGGACAGGGTGTTGGGAAACTATGGCTACACCTTC
TRBJ2-3 . . TRBV5-1 CASSGGEITDTQYF TGCGCCAGCAGCGGCGGGGAGATCACAGATACGCAGTATTTT
TRBJ1-4 . once TRBV29-1 CSVFGRGKLFF TGCAGCGTTTTTGGGAGGGGGAAACTGTTTTTT
TRBJ2-2 . . TRBV15 CATSTVDWLGTGELFF TGTGCCACCAGCACCGTGGATTGGTTGGGAACCGGGGAGCTGTTTTTT
TRBJ1-5 TRBD1 . TRBV4-3 CASSQDLTGSNQPQHF TGCGCCAGCAGCCAAGATTTGACAGGGAGCAATCAGCCCCAGCATTTT
TRBJ1-6 . once TRBV30 CAWNFFNSPLHF TGTGCCTGGAATTTCTTCAATTCACCCCTCCACTTT
TRBJ2-1 TRBD2 . TRBV7-6 CASSPSGLSSYNEQFF TGTGCCAGCAGTCCTAGCGGGCTTAGCTCCTACAATGAGCAGTTCTTC
TRBJ2-5 . . TRBV27 CASSRIAGAGQETQYF TGTGCCAGCAGCCGCATCGCTGGTGCGGGACAAGAGACCCAGTACTTC
TRBJ2-2 . . TRBV20-1 CSALKTGGLFF TGCAGTGCTCTTAAGACAGGCGGGCTGTTTTTT